This T cell receptor beta chain was retrieved from a study of T cells after yellow fever vaccination. Many counts were recorded for this clonotype. Its antigen is still unknown. The length of the CDR3 is 13 residues. Germline CDR1 and CDR2: SEHNR and FQNEAQ (reference sequence). V shed 5 bases and J shed 2 bases, with 10 bases lying between them. Findings of the study overall: Clonotype sharing between CD4 and CD8 compartments was small.

The TCR cDNA carried a universal primer site and UMIs from 5'RACE template switching. In TCRdb, the 5' RACE reads were re-called with MiXCR into one record per CDR3 protein. The data show 200,000 to 300,000 distinct CDR3 sequences, with roughly 3.7% seen just once and around 19% held by the top ten. The V and J genes are TRBV7-9 and TRBJ2-7; the D is unclear. Material: PBMCs, obtained 15 days after the yellow fever booster vaccination. This receptor was obtained from a man aged 18 to 30 who received the YFV17D yellow fever vaccine. This chain's CDR3 is CASSPSSPYEQYF. CDR3 bases: TGTGCCAGCAGCCCCTCATCCCCCTACGAGCAGTACTTC.